This TCR beta chain was retrieved from a study of blood T cell repertoires in COVID-19. Study as a whole: The United States, Italy and Spain were the sources of the acute and convalescent COVID-19 samples. PBMCs, B-cell-depleted T cells, or T cells provided the cDNA or gDNA that made up the material.

This clone appeared a single time. Authors' methods: Amplification from reference gene primers served as the basis for estimated nucleated cell counts. The table came from immunoSEQ multiplex PCR; TCRdb's copy has only in-frame clones and leaves some out. V and J calls plus clone size are reproduced from that table; the DNA served to infer D and trimming. This sample has 200,000 to 250,000 clones; around 80% occur once, and the top ten carry around 5.8%. V lost 2 bases, J lost 9 bases, and 12 bases lay in between. The CDR3 extends over 12 amino acids. Germline CDR1 GTSNPN, CDR2 SVGIG (reference sequence).

The sample was peripheral blood. The rearrangement uses TRBV30 and TRBJ2-3; TRBD1 might be the D (7 bases). This receptor was identified in an older woman with acute or convalescent COVID-19. The CDR3 is CAWSWGDSTQYF. The CDR3 DNA is TGTGCCTGGAGTTGGGGGGACAGCACGCAGTATTTT. The variable domain in full, completed from reference TRBV30 and TRBJ2-3, reads SQTIHQWPATLVQPVGSPLSLECTVEGTSNPNLYWYRQAAGRGLQLLFYSVGIGQISSEVPQNLSASRPQDRQFILSSKKLLLSDSGFYLCAWSWGDSTQYFGPGTRLTVL.